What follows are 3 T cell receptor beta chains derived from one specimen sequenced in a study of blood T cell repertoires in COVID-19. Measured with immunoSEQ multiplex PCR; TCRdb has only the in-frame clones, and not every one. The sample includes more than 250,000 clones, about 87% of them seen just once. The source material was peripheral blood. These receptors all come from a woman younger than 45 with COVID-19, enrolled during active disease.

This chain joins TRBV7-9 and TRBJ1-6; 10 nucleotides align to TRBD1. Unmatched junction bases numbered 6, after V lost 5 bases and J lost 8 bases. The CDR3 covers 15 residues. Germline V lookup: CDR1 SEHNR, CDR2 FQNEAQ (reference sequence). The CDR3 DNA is TGTGCCAGCAGCCCCTTTGGGACAGGGGATTCACCCCTCCACTTT. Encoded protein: CASSPFGTGDSPLHF.

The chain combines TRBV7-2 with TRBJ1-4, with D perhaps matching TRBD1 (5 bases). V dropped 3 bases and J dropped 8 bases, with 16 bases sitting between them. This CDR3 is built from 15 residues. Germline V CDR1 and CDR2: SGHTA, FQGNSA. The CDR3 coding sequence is TGTGCCAGCAGCTTCCAGGGCGGCTTAGGAGAAAAACTGTTTTTT. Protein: CASSFQGGLGEKLFF.

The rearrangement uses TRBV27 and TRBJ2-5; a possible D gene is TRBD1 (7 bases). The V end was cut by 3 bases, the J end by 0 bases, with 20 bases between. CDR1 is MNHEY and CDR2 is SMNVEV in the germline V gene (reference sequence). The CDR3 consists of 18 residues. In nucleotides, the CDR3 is TGTGCCAGCAGTTTCCGGATCTGGACAGGAGGGTACCAAGAGACCCAGTACTTC. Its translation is CASSFRIWTGGYQETQYF.